This T cell receptor beta chain is drawn from a study of blood T cell repertoires in COVID-19. The J segment lost 4 bases and the V segment lost 1 base, leaving 5 bases of the junction unmatched. Germline V gene lookup returns CDR1 MGHDK and CDR2 SYGVNS. There are 15 residues in the CDR3. Clones were read by immunoSEQ multiplex PCR, and TCRdb kept only the in-frame ones, dropping some. This sample yields some 170,000 clones, of which roughly 82% are seen a single time; almost 8.5% belongs to the top ten. Specimen: peripheral blood. This rearrangement joins TRBV25-1 to TRBJ2-7; 9 bases match TRBD1. The clonotype was recovered from a woman in her seventies with acute or convalescent COVID-19. The CDR3, as DNA: TGTGCCAGCAGTGAATCCGAGGACAGGGGATACGAGCAGTACTTC. As protein: CASSESEDRGYEQYF.